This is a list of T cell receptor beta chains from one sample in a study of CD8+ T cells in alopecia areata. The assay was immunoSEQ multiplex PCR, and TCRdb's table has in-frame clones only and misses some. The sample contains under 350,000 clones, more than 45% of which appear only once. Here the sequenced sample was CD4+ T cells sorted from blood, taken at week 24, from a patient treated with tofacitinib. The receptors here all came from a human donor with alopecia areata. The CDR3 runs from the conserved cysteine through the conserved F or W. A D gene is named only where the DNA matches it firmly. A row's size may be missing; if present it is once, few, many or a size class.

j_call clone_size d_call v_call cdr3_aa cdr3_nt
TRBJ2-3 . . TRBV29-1 CSVESHYGGTDTQYF TGCAGCGTTGAGTCCCACTATGGGGGCACAGATACGCAGTATTTT
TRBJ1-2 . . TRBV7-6 CASSQLDYGYTF TGTGCCAGCAGCCAGCTTGACTATGGCTACACCTTC
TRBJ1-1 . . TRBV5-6 CASSLYGMNTEAFF TGTGCCAGCAGCTTGTACGGTATGAACACTGAAGCTTTCTTT
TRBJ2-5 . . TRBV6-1 CASSAWSGSQETQYF TGTGCCAGCAGTGCGTGGTCGGGATCCCAAGAGACCCAGTACTTC
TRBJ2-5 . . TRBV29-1 CSVGAGASMGETQYF TGCAGCGTAGGTGCGGGGGCCTCAATGGGAGAGACCCAGTACTTC
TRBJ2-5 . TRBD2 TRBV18 CASSPSLLAGKETQYF TGTGCCAGCTCACCCTCGCTACTAGCGGGGAAAGAGACCCAGTACTTC
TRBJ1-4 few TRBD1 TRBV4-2 CASSQILSGTGGEKLFF TGTGCCAGCAGCCAAATCCTGAGCGGGACAGGGGGAGAAAAACTGTTTTTT
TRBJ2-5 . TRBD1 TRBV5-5 CASSLSRGQETQYF TGTGCCAGCAGCTTGTCCAGGGGGCAAGAGACCCAGTACTTC
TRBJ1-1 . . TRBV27 CASSLGPEGDTEAFF TGTGCCAGCAGTTTAGGACCCGAAGGGGACACTGAAGCTTTCTTT
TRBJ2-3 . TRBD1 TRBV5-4 CASSWGTGSTDTQYF TGTGCCAGCAGCTGGGGGACAGGGAGCACAGATACGCAGTATTTT
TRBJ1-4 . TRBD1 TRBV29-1 CSVSTGTGAEKLFF TGCAGCGTAAGCACCGGGACAGGCGCCGAAAAACTGTTTTTT
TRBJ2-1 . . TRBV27 CASTPRSPYNEQFF TGTGCCAGCACACCCAGATCCCCATACAATGAGCAGTTCTTC
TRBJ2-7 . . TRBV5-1 CASSLEQGLYEQYF TGCGCCAGCAGCTTGGAACAGGGACTATACGAGCAGTACTTC
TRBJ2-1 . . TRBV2 CASSRRYHFYNEQFF TGTGCCAGCAGCCGCAGATACCACTTCTACAATGAGCAGTTCTTC
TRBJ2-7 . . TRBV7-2 CASSSRDFSYEQYF TGTGCCAGCAGCTCGAGGGACTTCTCCTACGAGCAGTACTTC
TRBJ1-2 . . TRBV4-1 CASSQIRAGYGYTF TGCGCCAGCAGCCAGATTAGGGCTGGATATGGCTACACCTTC
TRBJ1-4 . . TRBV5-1 CASSPTGRGEKLFF TGCGCCAGCAGCCCAACCGGAAGGGGGGAAAAACTGTTTTTT
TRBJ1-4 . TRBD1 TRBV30 CAWSPDRGPTNEKLFF TGTGCCTGGAGTCCCGACAGGGGACCAACTAATGAAAAACTGTTTTTT
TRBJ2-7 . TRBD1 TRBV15 CATSRDKGTGFDEQYF TGTGCCACCAGCAGAGATAAGGGGACAGGCTTCGACGAGCAGTACTTC
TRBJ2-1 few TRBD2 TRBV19 CASSPPRGVQFF TGTGCCAGTAGTCCCCCCCGGGGGGTGCAGTTCTTC
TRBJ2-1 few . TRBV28 CASSLGGGRRNEQFF TGTGCCAGCAGTTTGGGAGGGGGTAGGAGGAATGAGCAGTTCTTC
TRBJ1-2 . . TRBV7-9 CASSVVAARGGYTF TGTGCCAGCAGCGTCGTGGCAGCCCGCGGGGGCTACACCTTC
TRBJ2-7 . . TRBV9 CASSVAGQGPFYEQYF TGTGCCAGCAGCGTAGCGGGGCAGGGCCCCTTCTACGAGCAGTACTTC
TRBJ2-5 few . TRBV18 CASSSAPQETQYF TGTGCCAGCTCATCAGCTCCCCAAGAGACCCAGTACTTC
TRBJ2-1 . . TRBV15 CATSSPAIAFF TGTGCCACCAGCAGTCCGGCCATAGCCTTCTTC
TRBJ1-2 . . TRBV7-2 CASSLGWGRDYGYTF TGTGCCAGCAGCTTAGGGTGGGGAAGGGACTATGGCTACACCTTC